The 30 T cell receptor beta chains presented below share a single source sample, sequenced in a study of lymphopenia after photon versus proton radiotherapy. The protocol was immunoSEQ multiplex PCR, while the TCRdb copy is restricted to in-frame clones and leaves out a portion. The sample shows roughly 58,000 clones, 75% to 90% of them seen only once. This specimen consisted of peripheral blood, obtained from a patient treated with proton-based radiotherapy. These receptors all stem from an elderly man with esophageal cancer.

CDR3 in amino acids: CASSPRGRDEQYF. The CDR3 DNA reads as TGTGCCAGTAGTCCCCGGGGCCGCGACGAGCAGTACTTC. The chain carries TRBV19 and TRBJ2-7; D may match TRBD1 or TRBD2 (5 bases each). The CDR3 runs to 13 residues. CDR1 is LNHDA, CDR2 SQIVND, per germline (reference sequence). Trimming left V 5 bases short and J 5 bases short, with 13 bases between.

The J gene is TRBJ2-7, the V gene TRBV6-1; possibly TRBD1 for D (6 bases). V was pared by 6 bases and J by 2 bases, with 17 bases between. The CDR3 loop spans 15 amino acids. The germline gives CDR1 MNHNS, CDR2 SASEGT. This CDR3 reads CASSNPRQGTYEQYF. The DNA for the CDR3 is TGTGCCAGCAGCAACCCCCGCCAGGGGACCTACGAGCAGTACTTC.

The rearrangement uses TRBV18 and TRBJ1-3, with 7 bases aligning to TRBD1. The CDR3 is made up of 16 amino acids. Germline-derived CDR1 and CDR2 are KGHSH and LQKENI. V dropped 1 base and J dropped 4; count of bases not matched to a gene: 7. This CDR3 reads CASSPHGDSSGNTIYF. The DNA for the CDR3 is TGTGCCAGCTCACCACATGGGGACAGCTCCGGAAACACCATATATTTT.

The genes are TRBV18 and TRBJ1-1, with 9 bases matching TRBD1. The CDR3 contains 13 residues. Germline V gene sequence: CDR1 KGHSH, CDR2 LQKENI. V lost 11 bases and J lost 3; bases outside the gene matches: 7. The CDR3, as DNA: TGTGCCGGGGGACAGGGTAAGGACACTGAAGCTTTCTTT. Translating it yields CAGGQGKDTEAFF.

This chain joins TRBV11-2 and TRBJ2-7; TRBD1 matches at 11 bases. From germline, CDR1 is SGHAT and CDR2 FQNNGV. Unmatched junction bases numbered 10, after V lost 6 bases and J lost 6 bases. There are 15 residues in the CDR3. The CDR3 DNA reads TGTGCCAGCAGTCGAGAGGACAGGGGGCTCGGCGAGCAGTACTTC. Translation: CASSREDRGLGEQYF.

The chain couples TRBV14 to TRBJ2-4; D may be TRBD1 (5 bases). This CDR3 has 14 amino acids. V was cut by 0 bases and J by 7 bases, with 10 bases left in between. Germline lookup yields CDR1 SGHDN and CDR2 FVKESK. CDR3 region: CASSQDRVVNIQYF. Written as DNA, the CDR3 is TGTGCCAGCAGCCAAGACAGGGTGGTGAACATTCAGTACTTC.

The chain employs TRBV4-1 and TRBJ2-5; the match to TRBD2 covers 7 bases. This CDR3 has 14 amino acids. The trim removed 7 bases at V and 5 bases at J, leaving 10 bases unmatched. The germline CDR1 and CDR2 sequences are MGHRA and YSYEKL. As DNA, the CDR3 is TGCGCCAGCAAGAGAAGCGGGGCAGGGGAGACCCAGTACTTC. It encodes CASKRSGAGETQYF.

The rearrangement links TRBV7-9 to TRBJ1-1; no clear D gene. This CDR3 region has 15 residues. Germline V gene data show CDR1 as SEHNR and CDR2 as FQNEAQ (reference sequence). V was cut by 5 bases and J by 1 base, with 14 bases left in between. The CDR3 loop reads CASSLGLAENTEAFF. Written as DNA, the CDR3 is TGTGCCAGCAGCCTGGGCCTTGCGGAGAACACTGAAGCTTTCTTT.

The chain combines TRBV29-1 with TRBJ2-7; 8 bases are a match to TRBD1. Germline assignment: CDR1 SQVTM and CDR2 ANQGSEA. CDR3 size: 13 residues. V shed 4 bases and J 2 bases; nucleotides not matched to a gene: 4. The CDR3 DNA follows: TGCAGCGTTGCCGGGACAGGAGCCTACGAGCAGTACTTC. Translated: CSVAGTGAYEQYF.

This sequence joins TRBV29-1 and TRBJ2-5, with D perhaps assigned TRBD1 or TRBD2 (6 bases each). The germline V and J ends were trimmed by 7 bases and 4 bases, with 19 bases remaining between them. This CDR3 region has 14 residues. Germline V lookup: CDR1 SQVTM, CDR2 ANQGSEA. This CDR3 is CSARGHAKGETQYF. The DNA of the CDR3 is TGCAGCGCGCGGGGACACGCAAAGGGAGAGACCCAGTACTTC.

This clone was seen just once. Here the CDR3 reads CASSILLAGQETQYF. The DNA for the CDR3 is TGTGCCAGCAGCATCTTACTAGCGGGGCAAGAGACCCAGTACTTC. This chain links TRBV7-2 with TRBJ2-5, with TRBD2 matching 10 bases. The CDR3 runs to 15 residues. The germline V gene encodes CDR1 SGHTA and CDR2 FQGNSA. The V and J ends lost 5 bases and 2 bases, in that order; junction bases with no gene match: 5.

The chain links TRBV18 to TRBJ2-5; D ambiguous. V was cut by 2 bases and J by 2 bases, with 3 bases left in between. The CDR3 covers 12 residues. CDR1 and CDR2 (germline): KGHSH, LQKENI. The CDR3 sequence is CASSPGQETQYF. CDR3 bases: TGTGCCAGCTCACCAGGTCAAGAGACCCAGTACTTC.

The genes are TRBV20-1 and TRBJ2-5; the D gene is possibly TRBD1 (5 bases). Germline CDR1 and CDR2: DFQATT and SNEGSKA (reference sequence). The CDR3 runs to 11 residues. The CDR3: CRFRVWETQYF. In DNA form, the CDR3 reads TGCAGATTCAGGGTTTGGGAGACCCAGTACTTC.

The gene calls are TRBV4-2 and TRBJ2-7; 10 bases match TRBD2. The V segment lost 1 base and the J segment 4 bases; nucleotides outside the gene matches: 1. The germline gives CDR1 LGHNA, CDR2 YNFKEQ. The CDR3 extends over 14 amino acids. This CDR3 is CASSQATSGYEQYF. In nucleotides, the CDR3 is TGTGCCAGCAGCCAAGCGACTAGCGGGTACGAGCAGTACTTC.

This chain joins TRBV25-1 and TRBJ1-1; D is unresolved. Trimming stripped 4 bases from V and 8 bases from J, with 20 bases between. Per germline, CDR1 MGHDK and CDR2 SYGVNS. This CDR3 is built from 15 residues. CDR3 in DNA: TGTGCCAGCAGTGCTCGTACCGGGATCATACGGGAAGCTTTCTTT. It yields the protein CASSARTGIIREAFF.

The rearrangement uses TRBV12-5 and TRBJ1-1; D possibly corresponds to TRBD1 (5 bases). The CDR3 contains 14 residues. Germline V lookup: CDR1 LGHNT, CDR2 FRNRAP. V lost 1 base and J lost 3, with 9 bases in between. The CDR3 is CASGLAPGHTEAFF. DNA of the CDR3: TGTGCTAGTGGTTTGGCCCCAGGGCACACTGAAGCTTTCTTT.

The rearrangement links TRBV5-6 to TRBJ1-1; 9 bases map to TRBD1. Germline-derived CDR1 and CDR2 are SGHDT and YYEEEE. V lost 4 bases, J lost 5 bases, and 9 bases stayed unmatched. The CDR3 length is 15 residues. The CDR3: CASSNEGQGGTEAFF. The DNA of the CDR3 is TGTGCCAGCAGCAACGAGGGACAGGGTGGGACTGAAGCTTTCTTT.

CDR3 amino acids: CASSPDRGNTGELFF. The CDR3, as DNA: TGTGCCAGCAGCCCGGACAGGGGGAACACCGGGGAGCTGTTTTTT. The chain has TRBV11-2 and TRBJ2-2; 9 bases match TRBD1. This CDR3 comprises 15 residues. Germline V gives CDR1 SGHAT, CDR2 FQNNGV. J gave up 1 base and V 5 bases, and 2 bases lay outside the gene matches.

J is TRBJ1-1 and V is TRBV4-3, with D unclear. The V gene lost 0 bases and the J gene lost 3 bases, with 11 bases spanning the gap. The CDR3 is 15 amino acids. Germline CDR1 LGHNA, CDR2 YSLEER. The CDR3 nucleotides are TGCGCCAGCAGCCAAGATCGGAGCTGGGACACTGAAGCTTTCTTT. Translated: CASSQDRSWDTEAFF.

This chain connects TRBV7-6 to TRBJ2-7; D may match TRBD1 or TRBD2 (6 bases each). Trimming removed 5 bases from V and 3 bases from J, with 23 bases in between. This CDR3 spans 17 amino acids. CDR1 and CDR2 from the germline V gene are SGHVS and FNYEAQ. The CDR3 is CASSPGAGHQWVYEQYF. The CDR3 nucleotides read TGTGCCAGCAGCCCTGGTGCGGGACACCAGTGGGTCTACGAGCAGTACTTC.

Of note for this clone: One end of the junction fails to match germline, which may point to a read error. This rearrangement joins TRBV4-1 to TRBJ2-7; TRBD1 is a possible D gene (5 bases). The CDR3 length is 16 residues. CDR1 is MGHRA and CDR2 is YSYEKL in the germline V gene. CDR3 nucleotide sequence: TGCGCCAGCAGCCAAGATTTCGGTGGCAGGGTCCACGAGCAGTGCTTC. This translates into CASSQDFGGRVHEQCF.

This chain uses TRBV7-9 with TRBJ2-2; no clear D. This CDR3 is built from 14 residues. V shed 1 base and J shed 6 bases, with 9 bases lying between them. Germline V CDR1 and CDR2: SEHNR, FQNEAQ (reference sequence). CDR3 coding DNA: TGTGCCAGCAGCTTAGTGTCCGGGCCCGGGGAGCTGTTTTTT. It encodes CASSLVSGPGELFF.

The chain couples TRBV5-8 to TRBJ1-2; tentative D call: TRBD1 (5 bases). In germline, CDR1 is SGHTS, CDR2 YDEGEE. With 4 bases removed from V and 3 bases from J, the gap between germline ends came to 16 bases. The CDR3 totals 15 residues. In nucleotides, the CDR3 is TGTGCCAGCAGCCCCGGTACGGGCAGGGACTATGGCTACACCTTC. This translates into CASSPGTGRDYGYTF. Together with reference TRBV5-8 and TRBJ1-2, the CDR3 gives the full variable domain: EAGVTQSPTHLIKTRGQQATLRCSPISGHTSVYWYQQALGLGLQFLLWYDEGEERNRGNFPPRFSGRQFPNYSSELNVNALELEDSALYLCASSPGTGRDYGYTFGSGTRLTVV.

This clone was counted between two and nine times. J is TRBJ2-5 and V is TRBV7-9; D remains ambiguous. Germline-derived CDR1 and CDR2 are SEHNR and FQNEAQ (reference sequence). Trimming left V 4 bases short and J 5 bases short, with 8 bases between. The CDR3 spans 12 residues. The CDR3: CASSSPAETQYF. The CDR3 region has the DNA TGTGCCAGCAGCTCCCCCGCCGAGACCCAGTACTTC.

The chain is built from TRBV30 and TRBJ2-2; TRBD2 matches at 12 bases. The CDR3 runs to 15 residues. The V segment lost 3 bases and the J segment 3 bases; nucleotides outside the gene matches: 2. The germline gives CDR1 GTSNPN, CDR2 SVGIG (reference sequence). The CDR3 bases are TGTGCCTGGAGGGGGACTAGCGGGTACACCGGGGAGCTGTTTTTT. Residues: CAWRGTSGYTGELFF.

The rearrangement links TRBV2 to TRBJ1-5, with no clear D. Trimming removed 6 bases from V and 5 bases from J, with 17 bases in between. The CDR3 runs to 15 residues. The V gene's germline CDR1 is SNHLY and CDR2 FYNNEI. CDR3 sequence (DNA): TGTGCCAGCAGCGGGGATTTAGTCGGGGATCAGCCCCAGCATTTT. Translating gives CASSGDLVGDQPQHF.

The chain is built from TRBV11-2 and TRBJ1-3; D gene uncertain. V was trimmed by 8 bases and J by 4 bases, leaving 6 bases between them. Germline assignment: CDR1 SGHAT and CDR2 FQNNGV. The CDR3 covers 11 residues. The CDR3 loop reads CASVRGNTIYF. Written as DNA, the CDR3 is TGTGCCAGCGTTCGCGGAAACACCATATATTTT.

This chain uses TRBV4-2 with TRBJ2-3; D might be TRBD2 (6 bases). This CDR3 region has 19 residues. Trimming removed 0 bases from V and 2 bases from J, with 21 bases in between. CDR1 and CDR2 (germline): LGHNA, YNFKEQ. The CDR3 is CASSQDWPGGGLHTDTQYF. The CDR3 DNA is TGTGCCAGCAGCCAAGATTGGCCCGGGGGTGGACTACACACAGATACGCAGTATTTT.

CDR3 sequence (DNA): TGTGCCAGCAGTTCCACACCGACTAGGGTAGGGTACAATGAGCAGTTCTTC. This sequence encodes CASSSTPTRVGYNEQFF. The gene calls are TRBV5-5 and TRBJ2-1, with a weak D call TRBD2 (6 bases). Germline loops: CDR1 SGHKS, CDR2 YYEKEE (reference sequence). Trimming stripped 5 bases from V and 4 bases from J, with 22 bases between. This CDR3 spans 17 amino acids.

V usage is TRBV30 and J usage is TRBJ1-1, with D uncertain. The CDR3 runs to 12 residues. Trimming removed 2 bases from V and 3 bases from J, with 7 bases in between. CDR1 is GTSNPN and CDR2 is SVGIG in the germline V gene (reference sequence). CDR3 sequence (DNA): TGTGCCTGGAGTCAGACGGACACTGAAGCTTTCTTT. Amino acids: CAWSQTDTEAFF.